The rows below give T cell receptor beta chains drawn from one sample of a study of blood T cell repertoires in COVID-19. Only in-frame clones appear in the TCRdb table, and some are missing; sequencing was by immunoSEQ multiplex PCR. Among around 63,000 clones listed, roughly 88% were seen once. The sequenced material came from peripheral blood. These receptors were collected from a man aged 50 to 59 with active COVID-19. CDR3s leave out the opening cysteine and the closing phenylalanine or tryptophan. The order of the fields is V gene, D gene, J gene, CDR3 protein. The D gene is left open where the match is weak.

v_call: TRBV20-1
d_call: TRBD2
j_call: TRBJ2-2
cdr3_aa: SASREGDTGELF

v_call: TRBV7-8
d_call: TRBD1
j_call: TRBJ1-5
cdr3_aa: ASSATGINQPQH

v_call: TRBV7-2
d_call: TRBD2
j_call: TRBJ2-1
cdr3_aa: ASSLGTSGGAGEQF

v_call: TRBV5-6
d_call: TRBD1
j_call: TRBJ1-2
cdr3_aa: ASSWGQGAGYGYT

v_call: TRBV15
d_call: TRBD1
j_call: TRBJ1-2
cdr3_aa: ATSRGSRQGFLGYT

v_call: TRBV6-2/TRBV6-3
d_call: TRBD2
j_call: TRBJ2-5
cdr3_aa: ASSPQRGGRETQY

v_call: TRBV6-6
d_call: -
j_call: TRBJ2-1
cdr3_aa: ASSLPTSYNEQF

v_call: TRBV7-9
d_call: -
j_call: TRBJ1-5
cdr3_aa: ASSSGSRQPQH

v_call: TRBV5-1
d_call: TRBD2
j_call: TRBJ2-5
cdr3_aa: ASSRRSAGVGETQY

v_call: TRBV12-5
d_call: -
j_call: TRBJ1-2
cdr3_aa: ASGGFEWARRGYT

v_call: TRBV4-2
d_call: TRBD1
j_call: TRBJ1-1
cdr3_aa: ASSTETGGNTEAF

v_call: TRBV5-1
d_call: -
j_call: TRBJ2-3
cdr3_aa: ASSLELLRGRSDTQY

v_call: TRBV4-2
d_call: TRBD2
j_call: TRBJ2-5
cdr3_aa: ASSQVPAGGQETQY

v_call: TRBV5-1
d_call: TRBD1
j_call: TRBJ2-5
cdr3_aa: ASSPEGPQGAQY

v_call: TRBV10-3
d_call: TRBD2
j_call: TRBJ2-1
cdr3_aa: AIRGGIYNEQF

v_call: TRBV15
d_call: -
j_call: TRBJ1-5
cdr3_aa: ATQGSDQPQH

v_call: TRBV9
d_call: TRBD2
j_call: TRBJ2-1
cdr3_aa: ASSVSGGTYNEQF

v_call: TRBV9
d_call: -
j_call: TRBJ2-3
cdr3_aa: ASSVVGGTDTQY

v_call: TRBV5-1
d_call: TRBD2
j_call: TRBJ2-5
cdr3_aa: ASRGLAGETQY

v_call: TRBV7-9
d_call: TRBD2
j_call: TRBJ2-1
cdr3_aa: ASSLAGTSNNEQF

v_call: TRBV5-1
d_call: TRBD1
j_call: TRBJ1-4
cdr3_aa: ASSAVAGTGGEKLF

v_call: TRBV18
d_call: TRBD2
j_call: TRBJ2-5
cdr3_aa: ASSSSGQETQY

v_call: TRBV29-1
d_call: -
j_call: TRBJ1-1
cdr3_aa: SVARGDLYAF

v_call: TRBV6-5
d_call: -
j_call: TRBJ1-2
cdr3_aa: ASGAGHGARYGYT

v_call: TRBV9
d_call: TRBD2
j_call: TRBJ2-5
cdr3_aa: ASSLAGGLSETQY

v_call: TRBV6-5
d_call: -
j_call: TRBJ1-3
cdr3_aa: ASSYSGRGTGNTIY

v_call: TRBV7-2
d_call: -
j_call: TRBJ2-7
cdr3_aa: ASSPGWARHEQY

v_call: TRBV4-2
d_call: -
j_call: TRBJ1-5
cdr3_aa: ASSQVGVVGNQPQH

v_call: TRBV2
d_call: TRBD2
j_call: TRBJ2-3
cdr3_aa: ASSAGTRGDTQY

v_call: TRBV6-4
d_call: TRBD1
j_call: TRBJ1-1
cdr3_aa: ASTRDRGWGTEAF

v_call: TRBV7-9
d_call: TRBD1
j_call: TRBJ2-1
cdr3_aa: ASSLDSTGDEQF

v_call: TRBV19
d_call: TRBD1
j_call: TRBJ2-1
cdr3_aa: ASSIVGTGVNEQF

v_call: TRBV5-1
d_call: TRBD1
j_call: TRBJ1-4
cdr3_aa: ASRLVGDSEKLF

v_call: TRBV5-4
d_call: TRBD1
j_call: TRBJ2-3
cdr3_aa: ASSLGQGGDTQY

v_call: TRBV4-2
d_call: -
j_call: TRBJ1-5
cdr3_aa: ASSQGRGGTNQPQH

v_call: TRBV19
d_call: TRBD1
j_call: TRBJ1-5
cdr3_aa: ASSPGRWTGGNQPQH

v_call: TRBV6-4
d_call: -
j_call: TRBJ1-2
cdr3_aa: AAPGEVSYPNYGYT

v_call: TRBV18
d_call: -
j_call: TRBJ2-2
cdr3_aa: ASSLTDTPNTGELF

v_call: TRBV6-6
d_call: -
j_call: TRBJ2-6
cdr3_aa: ASMSRTPGGANVLT

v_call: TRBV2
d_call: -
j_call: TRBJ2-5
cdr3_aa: AWALAGLYQETQY

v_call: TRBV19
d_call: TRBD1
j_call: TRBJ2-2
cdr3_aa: ASSTGQTNTGELF

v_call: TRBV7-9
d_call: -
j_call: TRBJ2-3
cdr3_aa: ASSVRDSFDTQY

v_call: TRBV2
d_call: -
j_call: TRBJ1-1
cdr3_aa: ASSELEGTEAF

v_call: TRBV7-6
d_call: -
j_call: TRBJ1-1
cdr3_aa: ASSPIQGGTEAF

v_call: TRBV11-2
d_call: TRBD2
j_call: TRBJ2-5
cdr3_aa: ASSERGGFQETQY

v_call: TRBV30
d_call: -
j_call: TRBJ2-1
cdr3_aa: AWSAYNEQF

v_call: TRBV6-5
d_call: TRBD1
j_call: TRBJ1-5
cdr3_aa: ASEGGAGQPQH

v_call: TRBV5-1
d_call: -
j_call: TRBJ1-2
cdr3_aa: ASSFTGINGYT

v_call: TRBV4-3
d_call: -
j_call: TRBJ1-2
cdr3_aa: ASSQERNPLMEGYT

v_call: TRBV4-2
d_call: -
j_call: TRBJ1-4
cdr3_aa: ASSQDPQGGSTNEKLF

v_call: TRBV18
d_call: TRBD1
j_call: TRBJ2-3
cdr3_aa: ASSATGGKDTQY

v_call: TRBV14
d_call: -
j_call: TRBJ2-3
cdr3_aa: ASSLFRGEADTQY

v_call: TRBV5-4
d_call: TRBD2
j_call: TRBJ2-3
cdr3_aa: ASSLTSGGAGVTDTQY